The present T cell receptor beta chain was sequenced within a study of T cells in women clearing cervical HPV infection. Study in general: Cases: HPV16-related CIN3 or worse on histology, 2 invasive cancers.

TCRdb's table, derived via immunoSEQ multiplex PCR, lists solely in-frame clones and lacks some. This table lists roughly 19,000 clones. Remarks on this clone: The CDR3 is cut off 3 residues early in the read; its end comes from the germline J gene.

This CDR3 is built from 15 residues. V lost 0 bases to trimming and J lost 4 bases, with 11 bases between them. The germline V gene has CDR1 SGHTS and CDR2 YDEGEE. The clonotype was recovered from a woman aged 18-69 years with a cervical HPV16 infection that either progressed to CIN3+ or cleared (not recorded which). Source material: blood buffy coat. The chain joins TRBV5-8 to TRBJ1-5; D may be TRBD1 (5 bases). The covered CDR3 bases are TGTGCCAGCAGCTTGGCCTTTCAGGGAAATCAGCCC. Translating it yields CASSLAFQGNQP. The complete CDR3 protein is CASSLAFQGNQPQHF.